The 17 T cell receptor beta chains below all came from one sample that was sequenced in a study of blood T cell repertoires in COVID-19. Sequencing used immunoSEQ multiplex PCR; TCRdb keeps in-frame clones, though not all of them. The sample yields roughly 250,000 clones, 88% seen once. Input material: peripheral blood. Receptors originate from a woman aged 40 to 50 who had recovered from COVID-19.

V is TRBV20-1 and J is TRBJ2-5; 14 bases are a match to TRBD2. Looked up from germline, CDR1 is DFQATT and CDR2 is SNEGSKA (reference sequence). This CDR3 is 17 amino acids long. The J segment lost 3 bases and the V segment lost 3 bases, leaving 9 bases of the junction unmatched. CDR3 amino acids: CSASGGTSGSVEETQYF. The CDR3 bases are TGCAGTGCTAGTGGGGGGACTAGCGGGAGTGTGGAAGAGACCCAGTACTTC.

The J gene is TRBJ1-2, the V gene TRBV9; D is unclear. V lost 3 bases and J 8 bases, leaving 8 bases between the germline ends. Germline V gene lookup returns CDR1 SGDLS and CDR2 YYNGEE. The CDR3 extends over 11 amino acids. CDR3 amino acids: CASSGPWGYTF. In DNA form, the CDR3 reads TGTGCCAGCAGCGGGCCGTGGGGCTACACCTTC.

The J gene is TRBJ2-1, the V gene TRBV12-3 or TRBV12-4; D is unclear. The CDR3 is made up of 13 amino acids. V shed 1 base and J shed 10 bases, with 11 bases lying between them. CDR3 region: CASSLVPSEEQFF. CDR3 sequence (DNA): TGTGCCAGCAGTTTAGTCCCTAGTGAGGAGCAGTTCTTC.

This sequence joins TRBV7-2 and TRBJ2-7; 14 bases map to TRBD2. CDR3 length: 16 amino acids. Unmatched junction bases numbered 8, after V lost 5 bases and J lost 5 bases. Per germline, CDR1 SGHTA and CDR2 FQGNSA. In DNA, the CDR3 is TGTGCCAGCAGCCCAAGACTAGCGGGAGGGCCCGACGAGCAGTACTTC. Its translation is CASSPRLAGGPDEQYF.

The rearrangement joins TRBV29-1 to TRBJ1-2; a possible D gene is TRBD1 (5 bases). CDR1 is SQVTM, CDR2 ANQGSEA, per germline. The CDR3 is made up of 14 amino acids. Deletions cut 4 bases from V and 0 bases from J, with 12 bases between. The CDR3, as DNA: TGCAGCGTTGGGTCCCGGGGGACTAACTATGGCTACACCTTC. It translates to CSVGSRGTNYGYTF.

The chain uses TRBV6-2 or TRBV6-3 and TRBJ2-3; no definite D call. With 2 bases removed from V and 6 bases from J, the gap between germline ends came to 9 bases. From germline, CDR1 is MNHEY and CDR2 SVGEGT. There are 13 residues in the CDR3. CDR3 sequence reads: CASSYPSLDTQYF. CDR3 DNA sequence: TGTGCCAGCAGTTACCCTTCCCTGGATACGCAGTATTTT.

The chain has TRBV5-1 and TRBJ1-4; D is unclear. CDR1 is SGHRS and CDR2 is YFSETQ in the germline V gene. With 0 bases removed from V and 0 bases from J, the gap between germline ends came to 6 bases. The CDR3 runs to 15 residues. The CDR3 DNA sequence: TGCGCCAGCAGCTTGGTTCCTGCAACTAATGAAAAACTGTTTTTT. This codes for CASSLVPATNEKLFF.

This clone came up a few times. The rearrangement joins TRBV5-1 to TRBJ2-1; TRBD2 aligns across 9 bases. The CDR3 runs to 15 residues. Trimming cost V 2 bases and J 0 bases; bases outside gene matches: 0. From germline, CDR1 is SGHRS and CDR2 YFSETQ. The chain's CDR3 is CASSFSGSSYNEQFF. The CDR3, as DNA: TGCGCCAGCAGCTTTAGCGGGAGCTCCTACAATGAGCAGTTCTTC. The whole variable domain, filled in from reference TRBV5-1 and TRBJ2-1, reads KAGVTQTPRYLIKTRGQQVTLSCSPISGHRSVSWYQQTPGQGLQFLFEYFSETQRNKGNFPGRFSGRQFSNSRSEMNVSTLELGDSALYLCASSFSGSSYNEQFFGPGTRLTVL.

This sequence joins TRBV3-1 (or the pseudogene TRBV3-2) and TRBJ2-1; D not resolved. Deletions cut 0 bases from V and 8 bases from J, with 11 bases between. The CDR3 has 14 amino acids. Germline V CDR1 and CDR2: LGHDT, YNNKEL (reference sequence). CDR3 loop: CASSQDGFQDEQFF. The DNA for the CDR3 is TGTGCCAGCAGCCAAGATGGCTTCCAAGATGAGCAGTTCTTC.

The chain uses TRBV24-1 and TRBJ2-3; D gene ambiguous. This CDR3 comprises 13 residues. CDR1 and CDR2 from the germline V gene are KGHDR and SFDVKD. V lost 7 bases, J lost 0 bases, and 7 bases lay in between. In DNA form, the CDR3 reads TGTGCCACCAGACCGACTAGCACAGATACGCAGTATTTT. Translated: CATRPTSTDTQYF.

CDR3 nucleotide sequence: TGTGCCAGCAGGGGGGGGTGGGGCGCTTGGAATTCACCCCTCCACTTT. It translates to CASRGGWGAWNSPLHF. The rearrangement uses TRBV25-1 and TRBJ1-6; a weak D match, TRBD1 (5 bases). Trimming took 6 bases from V and 7 from J, leaving 19 bases between them. The CDR3 sequence is 16 residues long. Germline V gene sequence: CDR1 MGHDK, CDR2 SYGVNS.

This clone occurred a few times. The V call is TRBV19, the J call TRBJ1-5; D is possibly TRBD1 (5 bases). Germline assignment: CDR1 LNHDA and CDR2 SQIVND (reference sequence). This CDR3 has 14 residues. Deletions cut 6 bases from V and 1 base from J, with 10 bases between. CDR3 region: CASRQGSSNQPQHF. CDR3 DNA sequence: TGTGCCAGTAGGCAGGGTAGCAGCAATCAGCCCCAGCATTTT.

The chain joins TRBV19 to TRBJ1-2; tentative D call: TRBD1 (5 bases). V gave up 7 bases and J gave up 14 bases, with 11 bases separating them. CDR3 length: 9 amino acids. Germline CDR1 LNHDA, CDR2 SQIVND (reference sequence). The CDR3: CASTKGWTF. The CDR3 nucleotides read TGTGCCAGTACCAAGGGGTGGACCTTC.

The chain employs TRBV30 and TRBJ2-7, with D unclear. The CDR3 runs to 12 residues. Trimming took off 5 bases at V and 0 bases at J, with 8 bases between the two ends. Germline V gene data show CDR1 as GTSNPN and CDR2 as SVGIG (reference sequence). This chain's CDR3 is CAWDSGSYEQYF. The CDR3 DNA follows: TGTGCCTGGGACTCCGGCTCCTACGAGCAGTACTTC.

CDR3 region: CASSQDVTGRNEETQYF. The CDR3 bases are TGTGCCAGCAGCCAAGACGTGACAGGGAGAAATGAAGAGACCCAGTACTTC. This chain connects TRBV14 to TRBJ2-5, with 7 bases that match TRBD1. The CDR3 sequence is 17 residues long. Per the germline V gene, CDR1 is SGHDN and CDR2 is FVKESK. V dropped 0 bases and J dropped 3; count of bases not matched to a gene: 10.

The chain links TRBV19 to TRBJ1-2, with 7 positions matching TRBD1. The V gene end was trimmed by 6 bases and the J gene end by 2 bases; junction bases not matched to a gene: 6. This CDR3 comprises 14 residues. Germline values: CDR1 LNHDA, CDR2 SQIVND (reference sequence). The CDR3 bases are TGTGCCAGTAGCAGAGACAGGGCAAACTATGGCTACACCTTC. This codes for CASSRDRANYGYTF.

This clone was seen just once. The gene calls are TRBV6-5 and TRBJ2-7, with 10 bases fitting TRBD2. CDR1 and CDR2 from the germline V gene are MNHEY and SVGAGI. CDR3 length: 13 residues. Trimming took 7 bases from V and 5 from J; bases not matched to a gene: 5. The CDR3 loop reads CASKREGLDEQYF. DNA of the CDR3: TGTGCCAGCAAGCGGGAGGGCCTGGACGAGCAGTACTTC.